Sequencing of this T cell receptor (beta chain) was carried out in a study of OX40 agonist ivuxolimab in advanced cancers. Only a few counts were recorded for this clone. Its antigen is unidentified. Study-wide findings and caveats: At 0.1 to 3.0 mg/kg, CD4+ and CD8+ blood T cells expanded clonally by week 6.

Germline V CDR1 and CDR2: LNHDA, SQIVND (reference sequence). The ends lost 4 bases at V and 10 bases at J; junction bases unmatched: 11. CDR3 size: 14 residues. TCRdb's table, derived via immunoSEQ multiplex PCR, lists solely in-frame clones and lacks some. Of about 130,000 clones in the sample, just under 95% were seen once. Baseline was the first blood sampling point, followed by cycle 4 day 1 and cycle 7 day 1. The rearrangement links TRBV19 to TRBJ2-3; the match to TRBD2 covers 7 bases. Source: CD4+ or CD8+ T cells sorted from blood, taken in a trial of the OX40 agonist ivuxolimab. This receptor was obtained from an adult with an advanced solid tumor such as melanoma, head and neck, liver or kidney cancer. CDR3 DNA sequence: TGTGCCAGTAGTAAACATGTAGCGGGCGTGTCGCAGTATTTT. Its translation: CASSKHVAGVSQYF. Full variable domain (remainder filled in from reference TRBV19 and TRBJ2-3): DGGITQSPKYLFRKEGQNVTLSCEQNLNHDAMYWYRQDPGQGLRLIYYSQIVNDFQKGDIAEGYSVSREKKESFPLTVTSAQKNPTAFYLCASSKHVAGVSQYFGPGTRLTVL.